Below are 2 T cell receptor beta chains sequenced from a single sample in a study of blood T cell repertoires in COVID-19. The data were produced by immunoSEQ multiplex PCR, yet TCRdb's version contains in-frame clones alone and is incomplete. The data contain 55,000 to 75,000 clones, approximately 90% of them singletons. Sequenced: peripheral blood. The receptors derive from a man aged 50 or older with active COVID-19.

The chain joins TRBV12-5 to TRBJ2-7; the match to TRBD1 covers 12 bases. Germline lookup yields CDR1 LGHNT and CDR2 FRNRAP. This CDR3 is 13 amino acids long. The CDR3 protein is CASTGTGGSEQYF. In DNA, the CDR3 is TGTGCCTCCACCGGGACAGGGGGCTCCGAGCAGTACTTC.

CDR3 in DNA: TGTGCCAGCAGCGTAGATCCGGGGGAGGGGGCCTACGAGCAGTACTTC. Translated: CASSVDPGEGAYEQYF. The chain combines TRBV9 with TRBJ2-7; D is possibly TRBD2 (7 bases). Per the germline V gene, CDR1 is SGDLS and CDR2 is YYNGEE. Trimming took 0 bases from V and 2 from J, leaving 15 bases between them. This CDR3 spans 16 amino acids. Variable domain in full (rest from reference TRBV9 and TRBJ2-7): DSGVTQTPKHLITATGQRVTLRCSPRSGDLSVYWYQQSLDQGLQFLIQYYNGEERAKGNILERFSAQQFPDLHSELNLSSLELGDSALYFCASSVDPGEGAYEQYFGPGTRLTVT.